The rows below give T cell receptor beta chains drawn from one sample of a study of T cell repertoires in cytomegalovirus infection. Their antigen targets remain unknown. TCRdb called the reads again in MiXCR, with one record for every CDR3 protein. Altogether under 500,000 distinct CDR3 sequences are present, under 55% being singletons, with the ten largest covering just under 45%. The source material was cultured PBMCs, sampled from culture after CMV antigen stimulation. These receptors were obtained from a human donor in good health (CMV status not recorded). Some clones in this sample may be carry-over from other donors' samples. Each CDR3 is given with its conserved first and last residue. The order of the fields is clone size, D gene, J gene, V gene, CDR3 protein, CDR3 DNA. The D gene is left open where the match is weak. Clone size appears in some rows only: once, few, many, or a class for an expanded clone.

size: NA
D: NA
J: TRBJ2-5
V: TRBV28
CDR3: CASSLAALGGDQETQYF
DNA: TGTGCCAGCAGTTTAGCCGCGCTGGGGGGAGACCAAGAGACCCAGTACTTC

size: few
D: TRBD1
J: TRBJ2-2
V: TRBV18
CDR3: CASSPFWRQGKSTGELFF
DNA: TGTGCCAGCTCACCGTTTTGGCGACAGGGGAAGTCCACCGGGGAGCTGTTTTTT

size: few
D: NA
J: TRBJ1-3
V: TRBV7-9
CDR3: CASSRLGGSTIYF
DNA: TGTGCCAGCAGCCGATTAGGGGGGAGCACCATATATTTT

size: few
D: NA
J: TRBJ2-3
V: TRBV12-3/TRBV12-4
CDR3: CASGIQGPDTQYF
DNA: TGTGCCAGCGGCATCCAGGGGCCAGATACGCAGTATTTT

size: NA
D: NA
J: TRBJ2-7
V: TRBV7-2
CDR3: CASSPGPFYEQYF
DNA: TGTGCCAGCAGCCCGGGACCTTTCTACGAGCAGTACTTC

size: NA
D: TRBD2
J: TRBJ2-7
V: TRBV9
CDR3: CASSVDAGGPREQYF
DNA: TGTGCCAGCAGCGTAGACGCGGGAGGGCCTCGGGAGCAGTACTTC

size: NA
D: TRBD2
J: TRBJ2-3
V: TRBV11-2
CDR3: CASSLKGYGRDSTDTQYF
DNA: TGTGCCAGCAGCTTAAAAGGTTATGGGAGGGATAGCACAGATACGCAGTATTTT

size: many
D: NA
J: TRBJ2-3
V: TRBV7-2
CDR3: CASSLGPSTDTQYF
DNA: TGTGCCAGCAGCTTAGGGCCTAGCACAGATACGCAGTATTTT

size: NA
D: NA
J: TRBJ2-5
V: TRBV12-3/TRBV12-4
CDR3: CASSPGDSRETQYF
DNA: TGTGCCAGCAGTCCGGGGGACTCCCGGGAGACCCAGTACTTC

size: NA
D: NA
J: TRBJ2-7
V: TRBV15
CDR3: CATSGDYYEQYF
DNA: TGTGCCACCAGCGGAGATTACTACGAGCAGTACTTC

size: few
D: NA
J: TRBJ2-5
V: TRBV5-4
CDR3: CASRLGPQETQYF
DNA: TGTGCCAGCAGATTGGGCCCGCAAGAGACCCAGTACTTC

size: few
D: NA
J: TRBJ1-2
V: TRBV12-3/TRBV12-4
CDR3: CASTPRANYGYTF
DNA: TGTGCCAGCACCCCCCGGGCGAACTATGGCTACACCTTC

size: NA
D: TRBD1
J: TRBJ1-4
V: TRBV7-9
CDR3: CASSVDRGSEKLFF
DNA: TGTGCCAGCAGCGTGGACAGGGGTAGCGAAAAACTGTTTTTT

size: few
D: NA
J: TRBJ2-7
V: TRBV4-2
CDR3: CASSQPPLDEQYF
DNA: TGTGCCAGCAGCCAACCACCTCTAGACGAGCAGTACTTC

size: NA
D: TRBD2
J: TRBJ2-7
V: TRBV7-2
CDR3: CASSLVASGSEQYF
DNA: TGTGCCAGCAGCTTAGTCGCTAGCGGGAGCGAGCAGTACTTC

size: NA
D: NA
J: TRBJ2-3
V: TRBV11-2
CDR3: CASSASPRGPDTQYF
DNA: TGTGCCAGCAGCGCCTCGCCCCGGGGGCCAGATACGCAGTATTTT

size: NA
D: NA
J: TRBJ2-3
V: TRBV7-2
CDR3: CASSSLMGAGDTQYF
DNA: TGTGCCAGCAGCTCGCTGATGGGGGCGGGAGATACGCAGTATTTT

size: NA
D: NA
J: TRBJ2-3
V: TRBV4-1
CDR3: CASSQVIPRVSTDTQYF
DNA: TGCGCCAGCAGCCAAGTTATCCCCCGGGTTAGCACAGATACGCAGTATTTT

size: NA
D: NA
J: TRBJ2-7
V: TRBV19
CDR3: CASSMVGTTYEQYF
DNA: TGTGCCAGTAGTATGGTTGGGACAACCTACGAGCAGTACTTC

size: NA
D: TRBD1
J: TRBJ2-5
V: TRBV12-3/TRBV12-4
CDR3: CASSPDGLGQGETQYF
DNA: TGTGCCAGCAGTCCAGATGGGTTGGGACAGGGAGAGACCCAGTACTTC

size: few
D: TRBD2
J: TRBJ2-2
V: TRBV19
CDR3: CASSTLGGANTGELFF
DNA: TGTGCCAGTAGTACCCTGGGAGGGGCCAACACCGGGGAGCTGTTTTTT

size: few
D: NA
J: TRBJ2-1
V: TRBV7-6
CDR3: CASSLYQREFTYNEQFF
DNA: TGTGCCAGCAGCTTATATCAACGGGAGTTTACCTACAATGAGCAGTTCTTC

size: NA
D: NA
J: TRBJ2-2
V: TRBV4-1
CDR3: CASSQDPSGSGELFF
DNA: TGCGCCAGCAGCCAAGATCCGAGCGGGTCCGGGGAGCTGTTTTTT

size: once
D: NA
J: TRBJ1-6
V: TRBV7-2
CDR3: CASSLFPGTNSPLHF
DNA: TGTGCCAGCAGCTTATTTCCGGGGACCAATTCACCCCTCCACTTT

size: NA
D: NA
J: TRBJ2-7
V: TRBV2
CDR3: CAVTPQGSSYEQYF
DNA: TGTGCAGTCACACCCCAAGGCAGCTCCTACGAGCAGTACTTC

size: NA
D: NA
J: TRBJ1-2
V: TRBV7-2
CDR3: CTSSLTDRDYGYTF
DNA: TGTACCAGCAGCTTAACGGACCGTGACTATGGCTACACCTTC

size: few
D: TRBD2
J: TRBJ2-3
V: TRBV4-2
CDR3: CASSLSGGTTDTQYF
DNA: TGTGCCAGCAGCCTTAGCGGGGGGACCACAGATACGCAGTATTTT